Shown below are 30 T cell receptor beta chains from a single sample sequenced in a study of read filtering for tumor transcriptome and immune sequencing. The library was built from about 400 ng RNA with molecular barcoded adaptors for alpha/delta and beta/gamma chains. TCRdb ran MiXCR on the reads and lists one entry per CDR3 protein. In the table there are over 45,000 distinct CDR3 sequences, roughly 12% of which are singletons. Sequencing was performed on a population of CD138-negative cells sorted from bone marrow. Receptors were obtained from a donor aged 40 or older with multiple myeloma.

This clonotype was recorded many times. CDR3 bases: TGTGCCAGCAGAACTGTTCCCCACCAAGCTTTCTTT. Translation: CASRTVPHQAFF. This rearrangement joins TRBV28 to TRBJ1-1, with unresolved D. There are 12 residues in the CDR3. The V and J ends lost 6 bases and 9 bases respectively, with 14 bases between them. The germline V gene encodes CDR1 MDHEN and CDR2 SYDVKM.

In its sample, this clonotype was seen many times. The chain employs TRBV6-6 and TRBJ2-5; 10 nucleotides agree with TRBD1. The CDR3 contains 17 residues. J gave up 0 bases and V 6 bases, and 10 bases lay outside the gene matches. Germline V lookup: CDR1 MNHNY, CDR2 SVGAGI (reference sequence). The chain's CDR3 is CASSPMGQGKYQETQYF. The CDR3, as DNA: TGTGCCAGCAGCCCCATGGGACAGGGGAAGTACCAAGAGACCCAGTACTTC.

There are many counts of this clonotype. This chain connects TRBV7-9 to TRBJ2-2; D may be TRBD2 (5 bases). Germline values: CDR1 SEHNR, CDR2 FQNEAQ (reference sequence). With 2 bases removed from V and 0 bases from J, the gap between germline ends came to 10 bases. The CDR3 sequence is 16 residues long. CDR3 sequence: CASSLRGNANTGELFF. The CDR3 nucleotides read TGTGCCAGCAGCTTACGGGGAAACGCGAACACCGGGGAGCTGTTTTTT.

V usage is TRBV29-1 and J usage is TRBJ2-1; tentative D call: TRBD1 (6 bases). The CDR3 spans 15 residues. V shed 7 bases and J shed 7 bases, with 23 bases lying between them. Germline V CDR1 and CDR2: SQVTM, ANQGSEA. The chain's CDR3 is CSAPRDIEAYNEQFF. The CDR3 DNA reads TGCAGCGCTCCCCGGGACATTGAAGCTTATAATGAGCAGTTCTTC.

This clonotype was counted many times. V usage is TRBV7-9 and J usage is TRBJ2-1, with 10 positions matching TRBD2. V dropped 5 bases and J dropped 8; count of bases not matched to a gene: 12. Per germline, CDR1 SEHNR and CDR2 FQNEAQ (reference sequence). The CDR3 extends over 16 amino acids. As DNA, the CDR3 is TGTGCCAGCAGCGGCGCCGGGACTAGCGAACTTGATGAGCAGTTCTTC. It is translated as CASSGAGTSELDEQFF.

This clonotype was detected ten times or more. The rearrangement uses TRBV7-6 and TRBJ2-1, with 12 positions matching TRBD2. With V trimmed by 6 bases and J by 8 bases, 8 bases remained unmatched. Germline CDR1 reads SGHVS; CDR2 reads FNYEAQ. CDR3 length: 15 residues. The chain's CDR3 is CASSPTSGRPHEQFF. CDR3 sequence (DNA): TGTGCCAGCAGTCCAACTAGCGGGAGGCCCCATGAGCAGTTCTTC.

This clonotype occurred many times. J is TRBJ2-1 and V is TRBV10-1; TRBD1 matches 9 bases. CDR3 length equals 14 residues. CDR1 is WNHNN and CDR2 is SYGVQD in the germline V gene (reference sequence). Unmatched junction bases numbered 8, after V lost 3 bases and J lost 11 bases. The CDR3 DNA reads as TGCGCCAGCAGTGAACTGGGGACAGGGCGAAAGCAGTTCTTC. Translating it yields CASSELGTGRKQFF.

This clonotype is termed medium-sized. The chain is built from TRBV7-8 and TRBJ1-2; D might be TRBD1 (5 bases). Per the germline V gene, CDR1 is SGHVS and CDR2 is FQNEAQ. Trimming removed 3 bases at V and 8 bases at J, with 10 bases between. The CDR3 has 12 amino acids. This CDR3 reads CASSLGGGGYTF. In DNA form, the CDR3 reads TGTGCCAGCAGCTTGGGGGGTGGCGGCTACACCTTC.

This clonotype has a count of ten or more. The gene calls are TRBV7-9 and TRBJ2-3, with TRBD2 matching over 12 bases. The CDR3 is 21 residues long. CDR1 is SEHNR, CDR2 FQNEAQ, per germline (reference sequence). V trimming: 4 bases; J trimming: 0 bases; junction bases outside the gene matches: 17. The CDR3 loop reads CASSSRTSGIALASSTDTQYF. As DNA, the CDR3 is TGTGCCAGCAGCTCCCGGACTAGCGGGATTGCTTTGGCCTCTAGCACAGATACGCAGTATTTT.

In regard to this clonotype: One end of the junction fails to match germline, which may point to a read error. The chain has TRBV9 and TRBJ2-7; D uncertain. This CDR3 comprises 14 residues. Looked up from germline, CDR1 is SGDLS and CDR2 is YYNGEE. CDR3 amino acids: CASSVAAFSYGQYF. CDR3 coding DNA: TGTGCCAGCAGCGTAGCTGCCTTCTCCTACGGGCAGTACTTC.

In its sample, this clonotype was seen many times. The chain carries TRBV20-1 and TRBJ2-1; 15 nucleotides align to TRBD2. The germline gives CDR1 DFQATT, CDR2 SNEGSKA (reference sequence). Unmatched junction bases numbered 8, after V lost 0 bases and J lost 2 bases. The CDR3 runs to 19 residues. CDR3 region: CSARDRTSGRALTYNEQFF. The CDR3 DNA is TGCAGTGCTAGAGATAGGACTAGCGGGAGGGCCTTAACCTACAATGAGCAGTTCTTC.

This clonotype was seen ten or more times. This chain connects TRBV20-1 to TRBJ2-7; 9 nucleotides line up with TRBD2. Trimming removed 3 bases from V and 4 bases from J; junction bases left unmatched: 7. The length of the CDR3 is 14 residues. Per germline, CDR1 DFQATT and CDR2 SNEGSKA (reference sequence). In DNA form, the CDR3 reads TGCAGTGCTAGTCGAGGTAGCGGGAGTTACGAGCAGTACTTC. This encodes CSASRGSGSYEQYF.

This clonotype has at least ten counts. The chain recombines TRBV4-2 with TRBJ2-5; D not resolved. Trimming pared 0 bases from V and 4 bases from J, leaving 0 bases between. The CDR3 consists of 11 residues. Germline values: CDR1 LGHNA, CDR2 YNFKEQ. The CDR3 nucleotides read TGTGCCAGCAGCCAAGAAGAGACCCAGTACTTC. Protein sequence: CASSQEETQYF.

This clonotype was counted many times. CDR3 nucleotide sequence: TGTGCCAGCAGCTTAGCCCCAAGCGGGGGGATTGATGAGCAGTTCTTC. This sequence encodes CASSLAPSGGIDEQFF. V usage is TRBV7-2 and J usage is TRBJ2-1, with 9 bases matching TRBD2. The CDR3 length is 16 residues. Germline trimming cut 0 bases from V and 8 bases from J; bases unmatched to any gene: 8. Germline V gives CDR1 SGHTA, CDR2 FQGNSA.

This clonotype was detected ten times or more. The chain has TRBV7-3 and TRBJ2-5; no clear D gene. Trimming shortened V by 4 bases and J by 5 bases, and 11 bases separated the two germline ends. CDR1 SGHTA and CDR2 FQGTGA come from the germline V gene. The CDR3 is made up of 13 amino acids. Here the CDR3 DNA reads TGTGCCAGCAGCTCCTCCCCGACTGAGACCCAGTACTTC. Translated, it gives CASSSSPTETQYF.

This clonotype was recorded many times. The chain combines TRBV6-5 with TRBJ2-3; D gene unclear. The CDR3 contains 16 residues. Germline CDR1 reads MNHEY; CDR2 reads SVGAGI. Trimming stripped 0 bases from V and 3 bases from J, with 13 bases between. CDR3 amino acids: CASSYSKGEGTDTQYF. The CDR3 bases are TGTGCCAGCAGTTACTCGAAAGGAGAAGGTACAGATACGCAGTATTTT.

This clonotype has ten or more counts. V gene TRBV10-3 combines with J gene TRBJ2-2; possibly TRBD2 for D (5 bases). Per germline, CDR1 ENHRY and CDR2 SYGVKD. V was clipped by 4 bases and J by 4 bases, with 7 bases between them. This CDR3 spans 13 amino acids. The CDR3 coding sequence is TGTGCCATCAGTGGCAGCGGCACCGGGGAGCTGTTTTTT. It codes for CAISGSGTGELFF.

The table lists this clonotype with many counts. The V and J genes are TRBV4-3 and TRBJ2-1; 7 nucleotides agree with TRBD1. The CDR3 is made up of 14 amino acids. CDR1 LGHNA and CDR2 YSLEER come from the germline V gene. With 1 base clipped from V and 6 bases from J, the junction kept 3 bases outside the gene matches. The CDR3 DNA follows: TGCGCCAGCAGCCAAGTATACAGGGGCAATGAGCAGTTCTTC. Its translation: CASSQVYRGNEQFF.

A note on this clonotype: This may arise from a read error, as a much more abundant clone is one base away. This sequence joins TRBV12-3 or TRBV12-4 and TRBJ2-2, with a weak D call TRBD1 (5 bases). The CDR3 is 13 amino acids. The CDR3 DNA sequence: TGTGTCAGCAGTTGGGGCCCCACCGGGGAGCTGTTTTTT. Encoded protein: CVSSWGPTGELFF.

This clonotype was seen repeatedly, ten times or more. The chain carries TRBV12-5 and TRBJ2-1; 8 nucleotides match TRBD2. The V gene end was trimmed by 6 bases and the J gene end by 2 bases; junction bases not matched to a gene: 12. Germline V CDR1 and CDR2: LGHNT, FRNRAP. CDR3 length equals 17 residues. The CDR3 DNA reads as TGTGCTAGTGGCCCATTCCCGGCTAGCGGGCCCTACAATGAGCAGTTCTTC. This gives the protein CASGPFPASGPYNEQFF.

This clonotype showed up many times. V gene TRBV27 combines with J gene TRBJ2-1, with 10 positions matching TRBD2. V lost 6 bases, J lost 8 bases, and 13 bases stayed unmatched. The CDR3 contains 16 residues. CDR1 MNHEY and CDR2 SMNVEV come from the germline V gene (reference sequence). Here the CDR3 reads CASSQRVVAGGDEQFF. CDR3 DNA: TGTGCCAGCAGCCAAAGGGTAGTAGCGGGAGGAGATGAGCAGTTCTTC.

Note on this clonotype: Likely a read error: the CDR3 ends without its conserved phenylalanine or tryptophan. The chain joins TRBV7-2 to TRBJ1-4; possibly TRBD1 for D (5 bases). The CDR3 is made up of 13 amino acids. Germline lookup yields CDR1 SGHTA and CDR2 FQGNSA. The CDR3 DNA is TGTGCCAGCAGTTACGGGACTCATGAAAGACTGTTTCTT. Translated: CASSYGTHERLFL.

Many counts were recorded for this clonotype. J is TRBJ2-5 and V is TRBV6-5; no clear D. The V gene lost 0 bases and the J gene lost 5 bases, with 10 bases spanning the gap. The CDR3 is made up of 14 amino acids. The germline gives CDR1 MNHEY, CDR2 SVGAGI. CDR3: CASSYSMFAETQYF. Here the CDR3 DNA reads TGTGCCAGCAGTTACTCGATGTTTGCGGAGACCCAGTACTTC.

This clonotype came up many times. The gene calls are TRBV7-9 and TRBJ2-1; possible D gene TRBD2, 6 bases. The CDR3 spans 16 residues. Between the trimmed V and J ends, which lost 5 bases and 2 bases, there was a span of 16 bases. Germline V CDR1 and CDR2: SEHNR, FQNEAQ (reference sequence). CDR3 residues: CASSHIAVSPYNEQFF. The CDR3, as DNA: TGTGCCAGCAGCCATATAGCGGTATCCCCCTACAATGAGCAGTTCTTC.

With regard to this clonotype: This clone may be a read error of a much larger clone one base away. The rearrangement uses TRBV5-4 and TRBJ2-1; perhaps TRBD2 as D (5 bases). In germline, CDR1 is SGHNT, CDR2 YYREEE (reference sequence). The V and J ends lost 9 bases and 7 bases respectively, with 20 bases between them. This CDR3 has 14 amino acids. The CDR3 region has the DNA TGTGCCACCCGCCTCGACCTAGGAGGTAATGAGCAGTTCTTC. Protein sequence: CATRLDLGGNEQFF.

This clonotype was observed a handful of times. The junction and the germline gene differ at one end; a read error may be behind it. CDR3 nucleotide sequence: TGTGCCAGCAGCTTAGTAGGGACAAACTATGGCTACGCCTTC. It yields the protein CASSLVGTNYGYAF. V gene TRBV7-9 combines with J gene TRBJ1-2; possible D gene TRBD1, 6 bases. The CDR3 contains 14 residues. Germline-derived CDR1 and CDR2 are SEHNR and FQNEAQ (reference sequence).

Concerning this clonotype itself: It may be a read error: a sequence one base away is much more abundant. The rearrangement joins TRBV7-9 to TRBJ2-5; TRBD1 or TRBD2 may be the D gene (5 bases each). Germline V gene data show CDR1 as SEHNR and CDR2 as FQNEAQ (reference sequence). The V end lost 4 bases, the J end lost 7 bases, and 22 bases lay between the germline ends. The CDR3 runs to 16 residues. The CDR3 reads CASSSPLSSRGVTQYF. CDR3 bases: TGTGCCAGCAGCTCCCCTTTAAGCTCCCGAGGGGTGACCCAGTACTTC.

This clonotype was observed at least ten times. This chain connects TRBV20-1 to TRBJ2-1; D gene ambiguous. V was shortened by 5 bases and J by 2 bases, with 13 bases between the two germline ends. CDR1 and CDR2 (germline): DFQATT, SNEGSKA (reference sequence). The CDR3 loop spans 14 amino acids. The CDR3 is CSASLEATYNEQFF. As DNA, the CDR3 is TGCAGTGCTTCCTTAGAGGCTACCTACAATGAGCAGTTCTTC.

This clonotype was seen ten or more times. CDR3 nucleotide sequence: TGCAGCGTTGTTGGATCGGGAGGGTACACCGGGGAGCTGTTTTTT. It encodes CSVVGSGGYTGELFF. This chain joins TRBV29-1 and TRBJ2-2, with 8 bases that match TRBD2. The CDR3 is 15 residues long. V gave up 4 bases and J gave up 3 bases; unmatched junction bases: 7. Germline V gene lookup returns CDR1 SQVTM and CDR2 ANQGSEA.

This clonotype was counted only a few times. V usage is TRBV4-1 and J usage is TRBJ2-5; 8 bases map to TRBD1. V was pared by 3 bases and J by 2 bases, with 8 bases of the junction left unmatched. Per the germline V gene, CDR1 is MGHRA and CDR2 is YSYEKL. This CDR3 region has 16 residues. CDR3 DNA: TGCGCCAGCAGCCATTCCCAGACAGGGGAGCAAGAGACCCAGTACTTC. Translating gives CASSHSQTGEQETQYF.